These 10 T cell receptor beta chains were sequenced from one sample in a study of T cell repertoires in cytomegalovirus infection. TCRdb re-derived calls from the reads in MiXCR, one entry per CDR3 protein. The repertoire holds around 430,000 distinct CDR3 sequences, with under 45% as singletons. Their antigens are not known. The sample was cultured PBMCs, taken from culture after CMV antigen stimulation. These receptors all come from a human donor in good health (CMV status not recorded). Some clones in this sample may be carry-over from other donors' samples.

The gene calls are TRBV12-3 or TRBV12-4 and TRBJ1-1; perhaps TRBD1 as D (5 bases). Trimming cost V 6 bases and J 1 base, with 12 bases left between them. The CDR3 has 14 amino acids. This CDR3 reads CASSLMGPNTEAFF. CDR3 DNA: TGTGCCAGCAGCCTCATGGGGCCGAACACTGAAGCTTTCTTT.

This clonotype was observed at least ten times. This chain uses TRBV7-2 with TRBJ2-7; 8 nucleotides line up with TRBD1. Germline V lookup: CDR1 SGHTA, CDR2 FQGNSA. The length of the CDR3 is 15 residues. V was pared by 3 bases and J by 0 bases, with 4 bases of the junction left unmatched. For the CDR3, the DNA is TGTGCCAGCAGCTTGGGCAGGGGGCTCTCCTACGAGCAGTACTTC. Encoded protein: CASSLGRGLSYEQYF.

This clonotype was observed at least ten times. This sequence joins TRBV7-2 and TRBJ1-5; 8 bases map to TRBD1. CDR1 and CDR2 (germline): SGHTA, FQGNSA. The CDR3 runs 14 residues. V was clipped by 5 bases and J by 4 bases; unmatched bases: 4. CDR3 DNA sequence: TGTGCCAGCAGCCGATGGACAGGGAATCAGCCCCAGCATTTT. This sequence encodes CASSRWTGNQPQHF.

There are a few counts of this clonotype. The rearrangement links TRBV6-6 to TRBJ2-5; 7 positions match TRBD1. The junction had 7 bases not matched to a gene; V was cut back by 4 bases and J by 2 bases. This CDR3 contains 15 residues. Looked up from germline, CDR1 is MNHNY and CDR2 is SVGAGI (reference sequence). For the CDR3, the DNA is TGTGCCAGCAGTTCCCCTTGGACAGGACAAGAGACCCAGTACTTC. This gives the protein CASSSPWTGQETQYF.

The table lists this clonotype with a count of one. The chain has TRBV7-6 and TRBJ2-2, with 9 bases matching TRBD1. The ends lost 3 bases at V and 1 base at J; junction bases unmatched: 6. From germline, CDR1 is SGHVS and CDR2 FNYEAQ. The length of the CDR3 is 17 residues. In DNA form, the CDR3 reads TGTGCCAGCAGCTTGGAGCCGGACAGGGGGAACACCGGGGAGCTGTTTTTT. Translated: CASSLEPDRGNTGELFF.

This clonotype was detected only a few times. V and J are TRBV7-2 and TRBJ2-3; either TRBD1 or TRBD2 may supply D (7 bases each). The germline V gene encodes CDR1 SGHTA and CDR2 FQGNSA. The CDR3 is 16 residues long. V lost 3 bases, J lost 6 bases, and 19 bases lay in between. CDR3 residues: CASSFIRGQAGDTQYF. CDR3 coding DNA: TGTGCCAGCAGCTTTATTAGGGGGCAAGCGGGGGATACGCAGTATTTT.

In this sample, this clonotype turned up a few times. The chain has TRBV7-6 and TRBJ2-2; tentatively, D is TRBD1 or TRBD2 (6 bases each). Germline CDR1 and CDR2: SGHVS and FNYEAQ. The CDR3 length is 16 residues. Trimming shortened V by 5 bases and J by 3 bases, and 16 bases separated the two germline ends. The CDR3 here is CASSQGWGADTGELFF. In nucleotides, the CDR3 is TGTGCCAGCAGCCAAGGTTGGGGGGCGGACACCGGGGAGCTGTTTTTT.

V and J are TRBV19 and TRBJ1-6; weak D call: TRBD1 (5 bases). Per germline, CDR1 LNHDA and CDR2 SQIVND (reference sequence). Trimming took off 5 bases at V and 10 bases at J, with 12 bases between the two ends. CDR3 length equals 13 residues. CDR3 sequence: CASSSGRSSPLHF. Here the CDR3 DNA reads TGTGCCAGTAGTTCAGGGAGGAGCTCACCCCTCCACTTT.

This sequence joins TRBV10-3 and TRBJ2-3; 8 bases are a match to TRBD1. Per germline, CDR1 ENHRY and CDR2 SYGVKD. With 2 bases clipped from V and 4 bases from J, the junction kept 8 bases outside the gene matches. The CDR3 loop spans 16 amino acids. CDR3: CAISEQDRDSADTQYF. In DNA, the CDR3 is TGTGCCATCAGTGAGCAGGACAGGGATTCAGCAGATACGCAGTATTTT.

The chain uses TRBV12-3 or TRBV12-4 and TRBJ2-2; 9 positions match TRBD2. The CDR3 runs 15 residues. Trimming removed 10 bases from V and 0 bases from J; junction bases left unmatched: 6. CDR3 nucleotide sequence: TGTGCCATCGGAGTAGCGGGGGCGAACACCGGGGAGCTGTTTTTT. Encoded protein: CAIGVAGANTGELFF.